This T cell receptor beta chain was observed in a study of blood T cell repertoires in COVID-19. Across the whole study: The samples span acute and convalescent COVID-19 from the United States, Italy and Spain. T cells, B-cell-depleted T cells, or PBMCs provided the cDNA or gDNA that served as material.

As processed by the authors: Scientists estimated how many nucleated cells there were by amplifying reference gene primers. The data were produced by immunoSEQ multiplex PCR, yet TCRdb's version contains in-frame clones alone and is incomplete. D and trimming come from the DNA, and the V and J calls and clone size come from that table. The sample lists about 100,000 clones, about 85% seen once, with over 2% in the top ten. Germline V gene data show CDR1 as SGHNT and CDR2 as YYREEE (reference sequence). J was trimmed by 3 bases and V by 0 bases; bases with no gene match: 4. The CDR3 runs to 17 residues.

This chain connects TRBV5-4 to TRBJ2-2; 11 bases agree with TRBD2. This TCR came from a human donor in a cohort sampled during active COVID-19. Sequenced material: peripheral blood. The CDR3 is CASSLGMTSGDTGELFF. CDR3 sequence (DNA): TGTGCCAGCAGCTTGGGGATGACTAGCGGGGACACCGGGGAGCTGTTTTTT.